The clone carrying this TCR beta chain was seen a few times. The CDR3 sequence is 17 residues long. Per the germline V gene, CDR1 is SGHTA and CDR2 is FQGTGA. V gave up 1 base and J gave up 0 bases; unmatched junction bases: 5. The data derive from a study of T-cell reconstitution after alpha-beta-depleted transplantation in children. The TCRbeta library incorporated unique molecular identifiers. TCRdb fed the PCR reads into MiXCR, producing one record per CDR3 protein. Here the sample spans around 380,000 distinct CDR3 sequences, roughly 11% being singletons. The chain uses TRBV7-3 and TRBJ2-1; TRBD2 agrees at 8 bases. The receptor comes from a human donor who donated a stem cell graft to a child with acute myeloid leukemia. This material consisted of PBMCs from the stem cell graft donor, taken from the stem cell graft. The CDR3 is CASSLIPSGSSYNEQFF. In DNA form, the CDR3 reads TGTGCCAGCAGCTTAATACCCAGCGGGAGCTCCTACAATGAGCAGTTCTTC.